This T cell receptor (beta chain) originates from a study of beta chain features in type 1 diabetes. In this sample, this clone turned up a few times. Its target is unknown. Blood was drawn once from each donor into heparinised tubes. The draws averaged roughly 120 mL. Isolated RNA was reverse transcribed in full, so expressed TCRB transcripts were sequenced. Repertoires were generated with immunoSEQ multiplex PCR, while TCRdb's copy carries only in-frame clones and drops some. The sample lists about 900,000 clones; 15% to 20% were seen once. General study points: Lower insertion and higher deletion counts appeared at VDJ junctions in type 1 diabetes patients. The question left open here concerned HLA type influencing TCRB rearrangement.

Sequencing input: naive CD4+ T cells from blood. The source of this sequence is a woman under 30 in good health.

The CDR3 is CASSINTGELFF. DNA for the CDR3: TGTGCCAGTAGTATCAACACCGGGGAGCTGTTTTTT. The chain employs TRBV19 and TRBJ2-2, with no clear D. V lost 3 bases and J 2 bases, leaving 1 base between the germline ends. Germline assignment: CDR1 LNHDA and CDR2 SQIVND (reference sequence). This CDR3 is 12 amino acids long. The full variable domain, completed using reference TRBV19 and TRBJ2-2, is DGGITQSPKYLFRKEGQNVTLSCEQNLNHDAMYWYRQDPGQGLRLIYYSQIVNDFQKGDIAEGYSVSREKKESFPLTVTSAQKNPTAFYLCASSINTGELFFGEGSRLTVL.